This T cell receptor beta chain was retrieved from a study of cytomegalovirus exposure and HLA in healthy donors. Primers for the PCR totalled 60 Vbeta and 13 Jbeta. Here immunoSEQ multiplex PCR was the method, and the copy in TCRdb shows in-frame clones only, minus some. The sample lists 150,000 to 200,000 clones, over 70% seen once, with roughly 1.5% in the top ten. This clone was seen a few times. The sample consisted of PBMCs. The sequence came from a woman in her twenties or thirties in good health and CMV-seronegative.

The CDR3 coding sequence is TGTGCCAGCAGCTTAGTCGGAGGAGGGGGCTTGGGCGAGCAGTACTTC. Translating it yields CASSLVGGGGLGEQYF. The chain has TRBV11-2 and TRBJ2-5; a possible D gene is TRBD1 (7 bases). The end of the DNA aligns better with TRBJ2-7, so the J call may be wrong. The CDR3 is 16 residues long. Per germline, CDR1 SGHAT and CDR2 FQNNGV.